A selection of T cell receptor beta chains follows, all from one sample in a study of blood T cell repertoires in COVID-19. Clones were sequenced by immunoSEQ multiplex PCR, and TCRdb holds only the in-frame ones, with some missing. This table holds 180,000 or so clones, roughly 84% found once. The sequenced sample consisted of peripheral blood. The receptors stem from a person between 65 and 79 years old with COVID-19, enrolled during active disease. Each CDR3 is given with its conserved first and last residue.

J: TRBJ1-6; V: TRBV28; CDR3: CASSFVGRGGSPLHF
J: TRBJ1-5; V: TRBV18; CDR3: CASSRRGDQPQHF
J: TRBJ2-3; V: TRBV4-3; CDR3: CASSQDRGATDTQYF
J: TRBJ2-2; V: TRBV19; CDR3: CATKTRGGQNTGELFF
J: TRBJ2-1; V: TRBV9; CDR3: CASSSYPGTSGKNEQFF
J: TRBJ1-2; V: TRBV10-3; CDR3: CAISEGANGYTF
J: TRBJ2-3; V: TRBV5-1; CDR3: CASSLSGGLTDTQYF
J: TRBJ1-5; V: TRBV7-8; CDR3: CASSLRDRSSRGNQPQHF
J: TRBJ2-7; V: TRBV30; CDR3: CAWNTGTSVEQYF
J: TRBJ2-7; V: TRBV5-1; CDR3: CASSLWREPGSYEQYF
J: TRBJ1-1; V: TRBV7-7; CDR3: CASSPDRGNTEAFF
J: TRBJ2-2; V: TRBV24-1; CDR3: CATSERRTTNTGELFF
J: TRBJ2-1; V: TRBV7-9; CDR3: CASSLDLLARANEQFF
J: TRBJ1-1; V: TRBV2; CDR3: CASSEGLGVGRTEAFF
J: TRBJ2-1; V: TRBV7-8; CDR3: CASSFPRTSGADNEQFF
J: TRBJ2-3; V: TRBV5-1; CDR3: CASSWTGGDTQYF
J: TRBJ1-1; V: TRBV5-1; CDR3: CASSQSRGNTEAFF
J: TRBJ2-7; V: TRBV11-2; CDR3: CASSPSGTGQYF
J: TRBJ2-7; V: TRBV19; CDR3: CASRKKAGTYEQYF
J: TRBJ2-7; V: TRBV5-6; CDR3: CASSAGPTGSYEQYF
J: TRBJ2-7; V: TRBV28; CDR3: CASTADTYEQYF
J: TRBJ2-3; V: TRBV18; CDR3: CASSPGTGQSDTQYF
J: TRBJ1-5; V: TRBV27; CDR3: CASRTGVGQPQHF
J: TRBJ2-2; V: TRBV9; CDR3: CASSQTTGADTGELFF
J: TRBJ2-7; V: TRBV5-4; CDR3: CASSLAPGQRGSYEQYF
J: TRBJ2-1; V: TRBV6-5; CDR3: CASQTRPGEQFF
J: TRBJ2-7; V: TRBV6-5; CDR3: CASRRTGTVYEQYF
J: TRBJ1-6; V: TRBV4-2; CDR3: CASSQDGIRGNSPLHF